This T cell receptor beta chain emerged from a study of T cells in Graves' hyperthyroidism and ophthalmopathy. V was shortened by 6 bases and J by 6 bases, with 18 bases between the two germline ends. Germline V lookup: CDR1 MNHNS, CDR2 SASEGT. CDR3 size: 15 residues. RNA transcripts yielded amplified TCR beta CDR3 regions. TCR CDR3 underwent first-round RT-PCR with the HTBI primer set. TCRdb fed the multiplex PCR reads into MiXCR, producing one record per CDR3 protein. Of 190,000 or so distinct CDR3 sequences listed, about 17% were seen once; the top ten hold about two fifths. Uncontrolled infection, other autoimmune disease, pregnancy and lactation each barred patients from inclusion.

The V gene is TRBV6-1, the J gene TRBJ2-1; D may be TRBD1 (5 bases). Specimen: blood. The clonotype comes from a man in his forties with Graves' hyperthyroidism. The CDR3 here is CASSPGSGFFNEQFF. The DNA of the CDR3 is TGTGCCAGCAGCCCAGGGTCAGGGTTTTTCAATGAGCAGTTCTTC.